This T cell receptor beta chain came from a study of T-cell memory formation after mild COVID-19. For the study at large: In these data, TCR clusters were largely donor specific. Study-wide findings and caveats: Unconfirmed was the SARS-CoV-2 specificity of second-wave clones that peaked on day 37. Contracting clones localized mainly to CM and EM when CD4+ and mainly to EMRA when CD8+. From day 15 to 85, contracting clones were balanced between CD4 and CD8, whereas later expanders leaned toward CD4+.

In TCRdb, the 5' RACE reads were re-called with MiXCR into one record per CDR3 protein. The table records fewer than 200,000 distinct CDR3 sequences, 10% to 15% of them present only once. There are a few counts of this clonotype. No antigen is known for it. This CDR3 comprises 14 residues. The germline CDR1 and CDR2 sequences are DFQATT and SNEGSKA (reference sequence). The ends were cut back, 3 bases at V and 4 bases at J, with 13 bases in the middle. The source material was PBMCs or a T cell subset sorted from them (not recorded which). The chain couples TRBV20-1 to TRBJ2-1; D might be TRBD2 (5 bases). The sequence derives from a young man who had mild COVID-19 (a few samples of this study predate the infection). Cell type and time point are not known. The CDR3 bases are TGCAGTGCTAGCCATCTAGCCCCTTACAATGAGCAGTTCTTC. Its protein is CSASHLAPYNEQFF.